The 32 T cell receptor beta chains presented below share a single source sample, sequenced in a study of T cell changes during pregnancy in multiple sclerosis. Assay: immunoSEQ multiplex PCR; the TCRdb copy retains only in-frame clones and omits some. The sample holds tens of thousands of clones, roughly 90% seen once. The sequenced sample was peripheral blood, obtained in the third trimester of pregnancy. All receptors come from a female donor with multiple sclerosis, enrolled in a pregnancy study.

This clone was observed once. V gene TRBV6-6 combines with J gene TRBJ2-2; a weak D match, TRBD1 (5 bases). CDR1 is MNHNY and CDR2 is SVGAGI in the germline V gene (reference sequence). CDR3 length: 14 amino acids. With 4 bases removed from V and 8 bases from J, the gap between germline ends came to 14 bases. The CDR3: CASSFGPPGGELFF. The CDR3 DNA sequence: TGTGCCAGCAGTTTCGGGCCTCCAGGGGGGGAGCTGTTTTTT.

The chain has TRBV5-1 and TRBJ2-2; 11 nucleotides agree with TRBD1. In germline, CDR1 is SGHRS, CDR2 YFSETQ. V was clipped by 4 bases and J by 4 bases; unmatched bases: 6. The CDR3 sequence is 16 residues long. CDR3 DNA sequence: TGCGCCAGCAGCCGGACAGGGGGCGAGGGCACCGGGGAGCTGTTTTTT. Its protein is CASSRTGGEGTGELFF.

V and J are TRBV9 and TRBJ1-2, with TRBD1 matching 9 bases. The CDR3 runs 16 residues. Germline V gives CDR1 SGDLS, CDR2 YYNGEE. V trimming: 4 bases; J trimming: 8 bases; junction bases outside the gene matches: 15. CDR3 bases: TGTGCCAGCAGCCTATCCCGGGACAGGGTCCCCGTCGGCTACACCTTC. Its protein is CASSLSRDRVPVGYTF.

CDR3 region: CASSSGPRGRDNEQFF. The CDR3 nucleotides read TGTGCCAGCAGCTCCGGTCCCAGGGGGCGCGACAATGAGCAGTTCTTC. This chain uses TRBV7-3 with TRBJ2-1; TRBD1 matches 8 bases. The CDR3 totals 16 residues. Trimming at V came to 4 bases and at J to 5 bases, leaving 10 bases not matched to a gene. Germline V gene data show CDR1 as SGHTA and CDR2 as FQGTGA.

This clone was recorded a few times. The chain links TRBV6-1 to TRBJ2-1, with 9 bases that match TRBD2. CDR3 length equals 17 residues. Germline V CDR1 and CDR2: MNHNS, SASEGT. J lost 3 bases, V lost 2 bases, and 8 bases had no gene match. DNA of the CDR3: TGTGCCAGCAGTGAACCCACGCTAGCGGGGCTCTACAATGAGCAGTTCTTC. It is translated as CASSEPTLAGLYNEQFF.

Here the CDR3 DNA reads TGTGCCAGCAGCTTGAGTGGCGGGGGGTGGTCAGATACGCAGTATTTT. Translating it yields CASSLSGGGWSDTQYF. The rearrangement joins TRBV5-6 to TRBJ2-3; 8 nucleotides match TRBD2. Germline loops: CDR1 SGHDT, CDR2 YYEEEE. The CDR3 has 16 amino acids. The trim removed 1 base at V and 4 bases at J, leaving 8 bases unmatched.

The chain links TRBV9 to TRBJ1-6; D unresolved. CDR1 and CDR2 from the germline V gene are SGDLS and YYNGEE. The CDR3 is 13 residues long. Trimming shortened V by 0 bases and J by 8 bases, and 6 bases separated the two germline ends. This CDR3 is CASSVGGDSPLHF. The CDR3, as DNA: TGTGCCAGCAGCGTAGGAGGAGATTCACCCCTCCACTTT.

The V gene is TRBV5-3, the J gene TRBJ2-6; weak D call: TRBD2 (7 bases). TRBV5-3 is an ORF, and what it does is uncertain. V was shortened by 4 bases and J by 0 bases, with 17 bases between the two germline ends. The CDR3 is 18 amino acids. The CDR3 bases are TGTGCCAGAAGCCCAGATATACGGGGGGCCTCTGGGGCCAACGTCCTGACTTTC. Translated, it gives CARSPDIRGASGANVLTF.

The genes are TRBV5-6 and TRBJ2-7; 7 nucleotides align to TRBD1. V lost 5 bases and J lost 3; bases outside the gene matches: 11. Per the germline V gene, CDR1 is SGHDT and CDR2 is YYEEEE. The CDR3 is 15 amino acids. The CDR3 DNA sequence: TGTGCCAGCAGGCCTACAGGGGCCCCGTACTACGAGCAGTACTTC. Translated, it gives CASRPTGAPYYEQYF.

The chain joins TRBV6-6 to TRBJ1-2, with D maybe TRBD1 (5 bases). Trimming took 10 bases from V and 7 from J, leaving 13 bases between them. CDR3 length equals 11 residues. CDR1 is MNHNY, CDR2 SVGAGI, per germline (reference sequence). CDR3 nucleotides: TGTGCCATACGGGGGGGTTCTGGCTACACCTTC. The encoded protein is CAIRGGSGYTF.

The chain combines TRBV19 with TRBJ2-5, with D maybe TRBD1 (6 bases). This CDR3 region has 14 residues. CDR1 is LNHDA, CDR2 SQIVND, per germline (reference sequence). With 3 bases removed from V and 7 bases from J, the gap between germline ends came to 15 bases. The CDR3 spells CASSMVGVGGTQYF. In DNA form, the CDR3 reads TGTGCCAGTAGTATGGTTGGGGTAGGGGGGACCCAGTACTTC. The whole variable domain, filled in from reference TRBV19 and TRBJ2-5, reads DGGITQSPKYLFRKEGQNVTLSCEQNLNHDAMYWYRQDPGQGLRLIYYSQIVNDFQKGDIAEGYSVSREKKESFPLTVTSAQKNPTAFYLCASSMVGVGGTQYFGPGTRLLVL.

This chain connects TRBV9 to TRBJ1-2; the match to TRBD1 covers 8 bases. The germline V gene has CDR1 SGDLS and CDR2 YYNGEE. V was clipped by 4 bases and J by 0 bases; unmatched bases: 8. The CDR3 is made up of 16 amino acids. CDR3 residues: CASSTRTGRTNYGYTF. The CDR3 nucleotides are TGTGCCAGCAGCACAAGGACAGGGAGAACTAACTATGGCTACACCTTC.

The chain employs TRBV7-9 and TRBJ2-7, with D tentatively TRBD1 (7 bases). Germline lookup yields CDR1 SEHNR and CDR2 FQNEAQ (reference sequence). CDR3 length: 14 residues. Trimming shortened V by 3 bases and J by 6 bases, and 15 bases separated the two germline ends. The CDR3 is CASSLNQGGSEQYF. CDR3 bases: TGTGCCAGCAGCTTGAACCAGGGGGGAAGCGAGCAGTACTTC.

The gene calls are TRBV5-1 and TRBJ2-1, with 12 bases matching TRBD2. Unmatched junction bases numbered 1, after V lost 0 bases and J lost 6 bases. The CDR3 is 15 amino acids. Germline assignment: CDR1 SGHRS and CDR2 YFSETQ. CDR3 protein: CASSLEGLAGNEQFF. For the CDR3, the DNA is TGCGCCAGCAGCTTGGAGGGACTAGCGGGCAATGAGCAGTTCTTC.

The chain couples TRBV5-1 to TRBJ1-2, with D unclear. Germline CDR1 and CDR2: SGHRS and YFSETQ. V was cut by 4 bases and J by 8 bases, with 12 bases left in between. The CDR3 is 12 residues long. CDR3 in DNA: TGCGCCAGCAGCCACGGGTCCGGGGGCTACACCTTC. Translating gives CASSHGSGGYTF.

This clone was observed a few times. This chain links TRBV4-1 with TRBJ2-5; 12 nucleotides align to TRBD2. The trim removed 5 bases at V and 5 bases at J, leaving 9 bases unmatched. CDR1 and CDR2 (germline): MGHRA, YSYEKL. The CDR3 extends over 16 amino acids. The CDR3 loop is CASSSSGLAGYETQYF. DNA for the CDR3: TGCGCCAGCAGCTCCTCCGGACTAGCGGGGTACGAGACCCAGTACTTC.

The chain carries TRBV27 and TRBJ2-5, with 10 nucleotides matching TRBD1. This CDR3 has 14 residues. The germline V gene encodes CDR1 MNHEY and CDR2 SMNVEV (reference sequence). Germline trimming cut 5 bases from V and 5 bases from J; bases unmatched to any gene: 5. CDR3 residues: CASSLTGGMETQYF. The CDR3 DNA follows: TGTGCCAGCAGTCTGACAGGGGGCATGGAGACCCAGTACTTC.

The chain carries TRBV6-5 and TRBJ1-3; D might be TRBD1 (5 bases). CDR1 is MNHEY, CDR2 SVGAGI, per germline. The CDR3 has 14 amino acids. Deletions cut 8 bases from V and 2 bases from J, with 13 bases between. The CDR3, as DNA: TGTGCCAGCGGGGACTTAAATGCTGGAAACACCATATATTTT. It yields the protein CASGDLNAGNTIYF.

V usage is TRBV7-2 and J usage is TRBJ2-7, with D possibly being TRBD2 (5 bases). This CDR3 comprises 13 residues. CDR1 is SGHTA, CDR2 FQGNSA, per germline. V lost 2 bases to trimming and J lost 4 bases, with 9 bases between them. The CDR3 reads CASSLLLAYEQYF. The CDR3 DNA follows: TGTGCCAGCAGCTTACTCTTAGCGTACGAGCAGTACTTC. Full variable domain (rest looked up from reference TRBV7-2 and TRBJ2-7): GAGVSQSPSNKVTEKGKDVELRCDPISGHTALYWYRQSLGQGLEFLIYFQGNSAPDKSGLPSDRFSAERTGGSVSTLTIQRTQQEDSAVYLCASSLLLAYEQYFGPGTRLTVT.

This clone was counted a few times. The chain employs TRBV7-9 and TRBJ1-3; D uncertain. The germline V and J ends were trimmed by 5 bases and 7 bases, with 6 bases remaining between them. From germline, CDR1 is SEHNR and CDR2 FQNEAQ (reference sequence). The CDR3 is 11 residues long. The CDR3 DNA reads TGTGCCAGCAGCCCGAGGAACACCATATATTTT. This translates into CASSPRNTIYF.

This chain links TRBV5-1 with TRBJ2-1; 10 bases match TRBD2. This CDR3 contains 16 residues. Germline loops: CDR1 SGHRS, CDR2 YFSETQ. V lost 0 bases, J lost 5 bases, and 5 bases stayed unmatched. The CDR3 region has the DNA TGCGCCAGCAGCTTGGCGGCTAGCGGGGGACACAATGAGCAGTTCTTC. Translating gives CASSLAASGGHNEQFF.

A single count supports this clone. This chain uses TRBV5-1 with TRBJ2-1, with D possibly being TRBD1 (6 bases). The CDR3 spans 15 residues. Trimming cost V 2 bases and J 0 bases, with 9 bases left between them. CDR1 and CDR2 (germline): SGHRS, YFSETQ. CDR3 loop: CASSFRDNSYNEQFF. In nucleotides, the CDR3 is TGCGCCAGCAGCTTCCGGGACAACTCCTACAATGAGCAGTTCTTC.

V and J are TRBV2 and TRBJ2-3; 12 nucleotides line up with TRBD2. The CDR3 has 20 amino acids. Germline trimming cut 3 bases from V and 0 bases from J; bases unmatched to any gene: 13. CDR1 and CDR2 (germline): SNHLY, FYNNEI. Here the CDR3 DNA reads TGTGCCAGCAGTGAGGGAAATATGGGACTAGCGGGCACTAGCACAGATACGCAGTATTTT. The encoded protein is CASSEGNMGLAGTSTDTQYF.

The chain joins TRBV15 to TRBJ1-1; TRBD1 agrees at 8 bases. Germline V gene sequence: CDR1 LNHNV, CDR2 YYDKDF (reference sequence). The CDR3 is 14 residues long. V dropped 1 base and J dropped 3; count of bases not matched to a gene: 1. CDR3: CATSRGTGYTEAFF. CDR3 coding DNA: TGTGCCACCAGCAGAGGGACAGGGTACACTGAAGCTTTCTTT.

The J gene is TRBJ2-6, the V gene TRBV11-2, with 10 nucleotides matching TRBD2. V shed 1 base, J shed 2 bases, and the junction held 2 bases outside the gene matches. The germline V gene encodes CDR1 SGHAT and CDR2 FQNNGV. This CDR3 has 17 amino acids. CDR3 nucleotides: TGTGCCAGCAGCTTAGGGGGACTAGCGACTGGGGCCAACGTCCTGACTTTC. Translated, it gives CASSLGGLATGANVLTF.

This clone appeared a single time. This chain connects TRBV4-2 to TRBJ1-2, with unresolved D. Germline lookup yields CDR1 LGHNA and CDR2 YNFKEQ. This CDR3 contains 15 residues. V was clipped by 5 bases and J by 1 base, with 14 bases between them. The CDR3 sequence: CASSFPGRDNYGYTF. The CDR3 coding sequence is TGTGCCAGCAGCTTTCCGGGTCGGGATAACTATGGCTACACCTTC.

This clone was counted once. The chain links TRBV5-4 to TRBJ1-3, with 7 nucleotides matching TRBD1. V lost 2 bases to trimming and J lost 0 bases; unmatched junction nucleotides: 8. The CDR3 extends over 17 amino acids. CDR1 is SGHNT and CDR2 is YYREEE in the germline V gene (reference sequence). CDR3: CASSFGSGGYSGNTIYF. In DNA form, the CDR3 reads TGTGCCAGCAGCTTCGGATCAGGGGGGTACTCTGGAAACACCATATATTTT.

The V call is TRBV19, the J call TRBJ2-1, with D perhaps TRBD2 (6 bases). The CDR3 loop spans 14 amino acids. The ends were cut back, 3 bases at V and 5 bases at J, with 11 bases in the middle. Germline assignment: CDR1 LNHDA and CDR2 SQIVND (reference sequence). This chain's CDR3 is CASSIARGDNEQFF. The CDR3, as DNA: TGTGCCAGTAGTATCGCGCGGGGTGACAATGAGCAGTTCTTC.

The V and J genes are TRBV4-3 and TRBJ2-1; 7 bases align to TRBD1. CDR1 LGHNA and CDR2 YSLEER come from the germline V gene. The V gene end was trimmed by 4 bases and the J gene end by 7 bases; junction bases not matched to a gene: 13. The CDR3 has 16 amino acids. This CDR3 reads CASSRDSLPGGNEQFF. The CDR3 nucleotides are TGCGCCAGCAGCCGGGATAGTTTGCCAGGGGGTAATGAGCAGTTCTTC.

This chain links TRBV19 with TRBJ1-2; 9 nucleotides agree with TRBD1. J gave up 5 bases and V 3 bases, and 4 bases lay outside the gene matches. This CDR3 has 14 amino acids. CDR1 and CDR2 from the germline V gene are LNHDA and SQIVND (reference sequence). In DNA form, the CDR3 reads TGTGCCAGTAGTATTCCGGGACAGGGATATGGCTACACCTTC. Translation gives CASSIPGQGYGYTF. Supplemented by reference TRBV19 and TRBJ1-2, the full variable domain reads DGGITQSPKYLFRKEGQNVTLSCEQNLNHDAMYWYRQDPGQGLRLIYYSQIVNDFQKGDIAEGYSVSREKKESFPLTVTSAQKNPTAFYLCASSIPGQGYGYTFGSGTRLTVV.

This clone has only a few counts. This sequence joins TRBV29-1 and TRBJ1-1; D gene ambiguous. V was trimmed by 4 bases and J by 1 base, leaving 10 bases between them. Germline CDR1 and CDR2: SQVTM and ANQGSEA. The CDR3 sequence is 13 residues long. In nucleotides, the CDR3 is TGCAGCGTTGGTCAGTGGCAGAACACTGAAGCTTTCTTT. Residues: CSVGQWQNTEAFF.

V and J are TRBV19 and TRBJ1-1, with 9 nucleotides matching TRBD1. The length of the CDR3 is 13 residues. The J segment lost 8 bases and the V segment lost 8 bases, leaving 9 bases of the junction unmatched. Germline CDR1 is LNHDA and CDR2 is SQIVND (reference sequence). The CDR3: CASGHTGGIEAFF. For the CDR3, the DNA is TGTGCCAGTGGGCATACAGGGGGCATCGAAGCTTTCTTT.